These 20 T cell receptor beta chains originate from one sample sequenced in a study of vaccination and CD4 T cells after COVID-19. The antigens for these receptors are not known. Specified treatment: roughly 10-day PBMC culture with coronavirus spike peptide pools or control peptides (ViraFEST assay). The Oncomine TCR Beta short-read assay sequenced DNA from cultured CD4+ T cells. Each CDR3 protein is one row after TCRdb ran MiXCR on the PCR reads. The table lists around 20,000 distinct CDR3 sequences, approximately 45% of them singletons. The sequencing used CD4+ T cells from blood, cultured in vitro, collected before SARS-CoV-2 vaccination. These receptors originate from a human donor who had recovered from COVID-19.

This clonotype was found a few times. The chain employs TRBV7-2 and TRBJ1-1; D possibly corresponds to TRBD1 (5 bases). CDR3 size: 12 residues. CDR1 is SGHTA and CDR2 is FQGNSA in the germline V gene. V was cut by 1 base and J by 8 bases, with 8 bases left in between. CDR3 sequence (DNA): TGTGCCAGCAGCTTAGACTGGACAGAAGCTTTCTTT. It specifies CASSLDWTEAFF.

This chain connects TRBV7-3 to TRBJ2-3; 7 bases align to TRBD2. CDR1 SGHTA and CDR2 FQGTGA come from the germline V gene. V gave up 0 bases and J gave up 3 bases; unmatched junction bases: 0. The CDR3 totals 14 residues. The CDR3 DNA reads TGTGCCAGCAGCTTAACCGGGAGGACAGATACGCAGTATTTT. It codes for CASSLTGRTDTQYF.

The J gene is TRBJ1-5, the V gene TRBV7-2, with D possibly TRBD1 on 5 matching bases. This CDR3 has 15 residues. Germline-derived CDR1 and CDR2 are SGHTA and FQGNSA. Trimming pared 1 base from V and 1 base from J, leaving 8 bases between. This CDR3 reads CASSLDNRSNQPQHF. The CDR3 DNA sequence: TGTGCCAGCAGCTTAGACAACAGGAGCAATCAGCCCCAGCATTTT.

This sequence joins TRBV20-1 and TRBJ1-1; no clear D gene. V was trimmed by 1 base and J by 0 bases, leaving 9 bases between them. Germline-derived CDR1 and CDR2 are DFQATT and SNEGSKA (reference sequence). The CDR3 covers 14 residues. CDR3 nucleotides: TGCAGTGCTAGAGTTAGCCTGCTGAACACTGAAGCTTTCTTT. Protein: CSARVSLLNTEAFF.

The J gene is TRBJ2-7, the V gene TRBV5-4, with 9 bases matching TRBD2. Germline lookup yields CDR1 SGHNT and CDR2 YYREEE (reference sequence). V shed 2 bases, J shed 7 bases, and the junction held 10 bases outside the gene matches. The CDR3 covers 15 residues. The CDR3 region has the DNA TGTGCCAGCAGCTTAGCGGGGGGCCTGAACAGGGAGCAGTACTTC. Residues: CASSLAGGLNREQYF. Based on the CDR3 plus reference TRBV5-4 and TRBJ2-7, the full variable domain is ETGVTQSPTHLIKTRGQQVTLRCSSQSGHNTVSWYQQALGQGPQFIFQYYREEENGRGNFPPRFSGLQFPNYSSELNVNALELDDSALYLCASSLAGGLNREQYFGPGTRLTVT.

The chain recombines TRBV7-3 with TRBJ2-3, with D perhaps assigned TRBD1 or TRBD2 (6 bases each). V gave up 5 bases and J gave up 8 bases, with 26 bases separating them. Germline lookup yields CDR1 SGHTA and CDR2 FQGTGA. The CDR3 runs 17 residues. CDR3 protein: CASSPRPRSVGGGTQYF. The CDR3, as DNA: TGTGCCAGCAGCCCCCGGCCCCGTTCAGTCGGAGGGGGTACGCAGTATTTT. Full variable domain (rest looked up from reference TRBV7-3 and TRBJ2-3): GAGVSQTPSNKVTEKGKYVELRCDPISGHTALYWYRQSLGQGPEFLIYFQGTGAADDSGLPNDRFFAVRPEGSVSTLKIQRTERGDSAVYLCASSPRPRSVGGGTQYFGPGTRLTVL.

The CDR3 coding sequence is TGTGCCAGTAGTGCCTCCGGGTTGAGGGGGCTCGGTTCACCCCTCCACTTT. Protein: CASSASGLRGLGSPLHF. The V gene is TRBV19, the J gene TRBJ1-6; TRBD1 matches at 7 bases. The CDR3 sequence is 17 residues long. V was clipped by 5 bases and J by 9 bases; unmatched bases: 16. Germline V gives CDR1 LNHDA, CDR2 SQIVND (reference sequence).

This clonotype turned up a few times. The genes are TRBV27 and TRBJ1-2; D gene ambiguous. The V end was cut by 5 bases, the J end by 4 bases, with 11 bases between. Looked up from germline, CDR1 is MNHEY and CDR2 is SMNVEV (reference sequence). The CDR3 length is 13 residues. The CDR3 region has the DNA TGTGCCAGCAGTACAGCGGGTGCCTATGGCTACACCTTC. Its translation is CASSTAGAYGYTF.

This sequence joins TRBV11-3 and TRBJ2-1; the match to TRBD2 covers 11 bases. This CDR3 region has 14 residues. Trimming at V came to 7 bases and at J to 10 bases, leaving 9 bases not matched to a gene. Germline CDR1 reads SGHNT; CDR2 reads YENEEA. The CDR3 protein is CASIAVAGGGEQFF. The CDR3 region has the DNA TGTGCCAGCATTGCGGTAGCGGGAGGGGGAGAGCAGTTCTTC.

The genes are TRBV7-3 and TRBJ1-1; TRBD1 matches at 8 bases. V was clipped by 4 bases and J by 1 base; unmatched bases: 5. Germline lookup yields CDR1 SGHTA and CDR2 FQGTGA. This CDR3 spans 15 amino acids. The CDR3 nucleotides are TGTGCCAGCAGCTCAACAGGGGGTCGGAACACTGAAGCTTTCTTT. This codes for CASSSTGGRNTEAFF.

The chain recombines TRBV9 with TRBJ2-3, with a weak D call TRBD1 (6 bases). The CDR3 contains 15 residues. V lost 4 bases to trimming and J lost 6 bases, with 18 bases between them. The germline gives CDR1 SGDLS, CDR2 YYNGEE. The CDR3, as DNA: TGTGCCAGCAGCCCTGGGACATACACCCTCGATACGCAGTATTTT. This sequence encodes CASSPGTYTLDTQYF.

The chain employs TRBV2 and TRBJ2-2; TRBD1 might be the D (6 bases). CDR3 length equals 15 residues. Germline V lookup: CDR1 SNHLY, CDR2 FYNNEI. Trimming shortened V by 6 bases and J by 5 bases, and 16 bases separated the two germline ends. In DNA, the CDR3 is TGTGCCAGCAGGCGGTCCCTAACAGGGACCGGGGAGCTGTTTTTT. Translated, it gives CASRRSLTGTGELFF.

This clonotype showed up just a few times. This rearrangement joins TRBV20-1 to TRBJ1-6; 7 nucleotides match TRBD1. CDR3 length: 16 residues. Germline loops: CDR1 DFQATT, CDR2 SNEGSKA (reference sequence). J was trimmed by 7 bases and V by 1 base; bases with no gene match: 10. The CDR3 nucleotides are TGCAGTGCTAGAGGGTGGACAGGCACAATCAATTCACCCCTCCACTTT. Its protein is CSARGWTGTINSPLHF.

This clonotype has a handful of counts. The chain joins TRBV28 to TRBJ2-1; D gene ambiguous. The CDR3 runs 11 residues. CDR1 is MDHEN, CDR2 SYDVKM, per germline. V lost 3 bases, J lost 5 bases, and 2 bases lay in between. This CDR3 reads CASSLNNEQFF. In DNA, the CDR3 is TGTGCCAGCAGTTTGAACAATGAGCAGTTCTTC.

This clonotype was detected only a few times. The chain uses TRBV6-5 and TRBJ1-5; perhaps TRBD1 as D (6 bases). The V end lost 4 bases, the J end lost 6 bases, and 13 bases lay between the germline ends. Germline V gene data show CDR1 as MNHEY and CDR2 as SVGAGI. The CDR3 has 14 amino acids. CDR3 nucleotides: TGTGCCAGCAGTTCCGGGACAACAGCTCAGCCCCAGCATTTT. It yields the protein CASSSGTTAQPQHF.

The V gene is TRBV7-8, the J gene TRBJ1-1; TRBD1 matches 10 bases. CDR1 and CDR2 from the germline V gene are SGHVS and FQNEAQ. This CDR3 contains 15 residues. Trimming removed 4 bases from V and 4 bases from J; junction bases left unmatched: 6. DNA for the CDR3: TGTGCCAGCAGCTCCAGACAGGGGGCTCGCACTGAAGCTTTCTTT. It specifies CASSSRQGARTEAFF.

This rearrangement joins TRBV29-1 to TRBJ2-1, with D perhaps matching TRBD2 (6 bases). Germline-derived CDR1 and CDR2 are SQVTM and ANQGSEA. Trimming removed 4 bases from V and 0 bases from J, with 7 bases in between. The CDR3 extends over 13 amino acids. The CDR3 region has the DNA TGCAGCGTTGCTAGCGTCTCCTACAATGAGCAGTTCTTC. Translating gives CSVASVSYNEQFF.

The rearrangement joins TRBV5-1 to TRBJ2-7, with D possibly matching TRBD2 (7 bases). Trimming took 3 bases from V and 2 from J, leaving 15 bases between them. Germline V gene sequence: CDR1 SGHRS, CDR2 YFSETQ. The CDR3 totals 15 residues. CDR3 residues: CASSWGKGGAYEQYF. The DNA for the CDR3 is TGCGCCAGCAGCTGGGGAAAGGGGGGGGCCTACGAGCAGTACTTC.

The rearrangement uses TRBV6-5 and TRBJ1-1; a possible D gene is TRBD1 (6 bases). Germline CDR1 MNHEY, CDR2 SVGAGI. There are 12 residues in the CDR3. V shed 2 bases and J shed 11 bases, with 12 bases lying between them. The CDR3 region has the DNA TGTGCCAGCAGTTACAGGGCAGGGGTCGCTTTCTTT. This sequence encodes CASSYRAGVAFF.

The V call is TRBV6-5, the J call TRBJ1-1; no firm D call. Germline V gives CDR1 MNHEY, CDR2 SVGAGI. The CDR3 is 12 residues long. V dropped 2 bases and J dropped 8 bases, with 9 bases sitting between them. In DNA, the CDR3 is TGTGCCAGCAGTTACCCCCCGGGGGAAGCTTTCTTT. It specifies CASSYPPGEAFF.